This T cell receptor (beta chain) is from a study of blood T cell repertoires in COVID-19 (dated by TCRdb to the early 2020s). Describing the broader study: The collaborator samples originated in the United States, Italy and Spain and spanned the acute and convalescent phases of COVID-19. The repertoires were made available in a free public database intended to serve as a resource for research on the immune response to SARS-CoV-2. A de-identified subject ID, COVID-19 status, age in years and sex were almost always included in the sample metadata. Deeply sampled blood TCRbeta repertoires from subjects exposed to, actively infected with, or recovered from COVID-19 were included in the dataset. Where available, HLA class I and class II types were obtained from metadata supplied by the sample provider rather than from assay-based typing. The samples were drawn from two sources: the first 160 participants of the ongoing ImmuneRACE study, and 950 to 1,500 subjects contributed by 6 global collaborators. The material from the prospective study consisted of cDNA or gDNA derived from T cells, B-cell-depleted T cells, or PBMCs.

On the study overall, not on this receptor specifically: The amount of clinical and demographic metadata varied by source and participant and was provided uncurated.

TCRbeta CDR3 regions were amplified from genomic DNA using the immunoSEQ Assay, a bias-controlled multiplex PCR. The paper's data handling went like this. Within the assay, amplification of reference gene primers was used to estimate how many nucleated cells each sample contained. Sequence reads were collapsed and filtered to measure the absolute abundance of every unique TCRbeta CDR3 rearrangement. For each sample, productive Simpson clonality was calculated as the square root of Simpson's diversity index across productive rearrangements. As stored in TCRdb, this immuneACCESS dataset retains in-frame rearrangements with V and J assigned. A fraction of the clones does not appear; measured against another copy, unresolved V genes explain less than half of the discrepancy, and the remainder lacks a known reason. V, J and clone size were drawn from that table, and D and trimming were deduced from the DNA. The sample table contains over 150,000 clones; only one count was recorded for 90% of them. The top ten hold 0.53% of the sample.

To note about this clone: What antigen it recognizes has not been identified. No base-level quality is on record; no much larger clone is a single base apart.

CDR1 and CDR2 are drawn from the germline V gene: SGHTS, YDEGEE. At the junction V is shortened by 5 bases and J by 6 bases; bases outside the gene matches: 12. The CDR3 goes from the cysteine to the phenylalanine over 16 residues. CDR3 DNA only is kept here, 48 bases in frame from base 1. Each collaborating institution followed its own protocols to collect whole blood in K2EDTA tubes. For TCRbeta analysis, collaborator samples were shipped as frozen whole blood, as isolated PBMCs, or as DNA extracted from either sample type. This clonotype originated in a man in his fifties or sixties with acute or convalescent COVID-19. The sequenced sample was peripheral blood. The receptor chain draws on TRBV5-8 and TRBJ2-1, and 9 junctional nucleotides match TRBD2. The nucleotide sequence is TGTGCCAGCAGTTTCGGGACTAGCATCGGACGCAATGAGCAGTTCTTC. Its translation is CASSFGTSIGRNEQFF.